This T cell receptor beta chain was documented in a study of graft-versus-host responses after intestinal transplantation. The CDR3 contains 17 residues. V shed 4 bases, J shed 9 bases, and the junction held 14 bases outside the gene matches. The germline gives CDR1 GTSNPN, CDR2 SVGIG (reference sequence). Profiled with immunoSEQ multiplex PCR; TCRdb holds only in-frame clones, not every one. The data hold 20,000 to 25,000 clones, with roughly 92% observed a single time. The chain is built from TRBV30 and TRBJ2-1, with TRBD2 matching over 14 bases. This specimen was PBMCs, taken about 260 days after intestinal transplant. This TCR derives from a human patient who received an intestinal transplant, so some T cells may come from the graft donor. DNA of the CDR3: TGTGCCTGGATACTGACCGGGACTAGCGGGAGAGGACGTGAGCAGTTCTTC. Its protein is CAWILTGTSGRGREQFF.